A single sample is the source of the 12 T cell receptor beta chains below, sequenced in a study of identical twins. TCRdb ran MiXCR on the 5' RACE reads and lists one entry per CDR3 protein. Altogether some 300,000 distinct CDR3 sequences are present, around an eighth being singletons, with the ten largest covering more than 6%. This sample also appeared in a second study, on yellow fever vaccine responses in identical twins.

Sequencing was carried out using CD8+ T cells sorted from blood. All receptors come from a woman under 30 in good health.

This clonotype was seen at least ten times. The genes are TRBV12-3 or TRBV12-4 and TRBJ2-7; D unclear. The CDR3 runs to 14 residues. V was trimmed by 3 bases and J by 0 bases, leaving 9 bases between them. CDR3 residues: CASSLGPSSYEQYV. CDR3 nucleotide sequence: TGTGCCAGCAGTTTGGGTCCCAGCTCCTACGAGCAGTACGTC.

This clonotype was counted only a few times. The rearrangement joins TRBV24-1 to TRBJ2-1, with D tentatively TRBD1 (5 bases). This CDR3 spans 14 amino acids. The germline V and J ends were trimmed by 2 bases and 8 bases, with 12 bases remaining between them. Germline-derived CDR1 and CDR2 are KGHDR and SFDVKD. CDR3 DNA sequence: TGTGCCACCAGTGATTCCCAGGGTTTGGATGAGCAGTTCTTC. This translates into CATSDSQGLDEQFF.

This clonotype was detected a few times. This chain uses TRBV5-1 with TRBJ1-3, with D uncertain. Trimming took 1 base from V and 3 from J, leaving 8 bases between them. Germline CDR1 and CDR2: SGHRS and YFSETQ. The CDR3 spans 14 residues. The CDR3 coding sequence is TGCGCCAGCAGCTTGAGTGGTTTTGGAAACACCATATATTTT. This translates into CASSLSGFGNTIYF.

The CDR3 coding sequence is TGTGCCAGCAAACTAGCGGGTTTCGATGAGCAGTTCTTC. Translation: CASKLAGFDEQFF. The chain has TRBV12-3 or TRBV12-4 and TRBJ2-1; 9 bases map to TRBD2. CDR3 length equals 13 residues. The ends lost 7 bases at V and 8 bases at J; junction bases unmatched: 6.

The rearrangement uses TRBV6-2 or TRBV6-3 and TRBJ2-1; TRBD2 agrees at 8 bases. Looked up from germline, CDR1 is MNHEY and CDR2 is SVGEGT. The CDR3 has 19 amino acids. V gave up 2 bases and J gave up 4 bases; unmatched junction bases: 16. CDR3 DNA: TGTGCCAGCAGTTACGCGGGAGGATTTGGTAGCGGGGATTACAATGAGCAGTTCTTC. Amino acid sequence: CASSYAGGFGSGDYNEQFF.

This clonotype was detected ten times or more. The chain uses TRBV20-1 and TRBJ1-2, with 9 bases identical to TRBD1. This CDR3 has 15 residues. V gave up 5 bases and J gave up 6 bases; unmatched junction bases: 13. CDR1 is DFQATT, CDR2 SNEGSKA, per germline (reference sequence). The CDR3 reads CSAYFPVQGAHGYTF. CDR3 nucleotide sequence: TGCAGTGCTTACTTCCCCGTACAGGGGGCCCATGGCTACACCTTC.

This clonotype was counted only a few times. This chain links TRBV28 with TRBJ2-7; D uncertain. The CDR3 has 15 residues. The germline V and J ends were trimmed by 2 bases and 2 bases, with 13 bases remaining between them. Germline V gives CDR1 MDHEN, CDR2 SYDVKM. DNA of the CDR3: TGTGCCAGCAGTTTAAAATCGACGAATACCTACGAGCAGTACTTC. Its translation: CASSLKSTNTYEQYF. Variable domain in full (rest from reference TRBV28 and TRBJ2-7): DVKVTQSSRYLVKRTGEKVFLECVQDMDHENMFWYRQDPGLGLRLIYFSYDVKMKEKGDIPEGYSVSREKKERFSLILESASTNQTSMYLCASSLKSTNTYEQYFGPGTRLTVT.

V usage is TRBV28 and J usage is TRBJ1-1, with no clear D. Trimming took 3 bases from V and 4 from J, leaving 6 bases between them. Germline V CDR1 and CDR2: MDHEN, SYDVKM. The CDR3 length is 12 residues. CDR3 protein: CASSFRFTEAFF. CDR3 bases: TGTGCCAGCAGTTTTCGGTTCACTGAAGCTTTCTTT.

This clonotype has ten or more counts. The chain employs TRBV12-3 or TRBV12-4 and TRBJ1-3; D remains unclear. Trimming took 1 base from V and 0 from J, leaving 4 bases between them. CDR3 length equals 14 residues. CDR3 residues: CASSLGPSGNTIYF. DNA of the CDR3: TGTGCCAGCAGTTTAGGGCCCTCTGGAAACACCATATATTTT.

The chain employs TRBV6-1 and TRBJ2-2, with D perhaps TRBD1 or TRBD2 (5 bases each). Between the trimmed V and J ends, which lost 3 bases and 0 bases, there was a span of 11 bases. Per germline, CDR1 MNHNS and CDR2 SASEGT. The CDR3 is made up of 16 amino acids. The CDR3, as DNA: TGTGCCAGCAGTGAGTCGGGACCCCCGAACACCGGGGAGCTGTTTTTT. Translating gives CASSESGPPNTGELFF.

The chain couples TRBV25-1 to TRBJ2-3; 7 nucleotides align to TRBD1. The germline gives CDR1 MGHDK, CDR2 SYGVNS. With V trimmed by 3 bases and J by 10 bases, 10 bases remained unmatched. The CDR3 has 14 residues. DNA of the CDR3: TGTGCCAGCAGTGACCCCGGGACAGCACCTGCGCAGTATTTT. Protein product: CASSDPGTAPAQYF.

This clonotype has ten or more counts. This chain connects TRBV29-1 to TRBJ1-2; D is possibly TRBD1 (5 bases). This CDR3 comprises 13 residues. V lost 0 bases to trimming and J lost 4 bases, with 9 bases between them. Germline V gene lookup returns CDR1 SQVTM and CDR2 ANQGSEA. CDR3 in DNA: TGCAGCGTTGAAGAGCCCGGGACCTATGGCTACACCTTC. As protein: CSVEEPGTYGYTF.